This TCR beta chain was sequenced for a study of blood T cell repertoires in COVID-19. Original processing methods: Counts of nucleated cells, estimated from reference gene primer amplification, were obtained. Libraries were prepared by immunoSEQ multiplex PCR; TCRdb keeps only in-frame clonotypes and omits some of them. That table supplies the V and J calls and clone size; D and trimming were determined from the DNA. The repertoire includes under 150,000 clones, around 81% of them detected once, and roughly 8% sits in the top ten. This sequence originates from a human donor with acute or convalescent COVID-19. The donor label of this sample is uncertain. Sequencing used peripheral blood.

The CDR3: CASRGRVLNTEAFF. The CDR3 DNA follows: TGTGCCAGCAGGGGCAGGGTGCTGAACACTGAAGCTTTCTTT. This chain connects TRBV27 to TRBJ1-1, with D possibly TRBD1 on 5 matching bases. This CDR3 has 14 amino acids. Germline values: CDR1 MNHEY, CDR2 SMNVEV (reference sequence). Trimming cost V 6 bases and J 0 bases, with 11 bases left between them.